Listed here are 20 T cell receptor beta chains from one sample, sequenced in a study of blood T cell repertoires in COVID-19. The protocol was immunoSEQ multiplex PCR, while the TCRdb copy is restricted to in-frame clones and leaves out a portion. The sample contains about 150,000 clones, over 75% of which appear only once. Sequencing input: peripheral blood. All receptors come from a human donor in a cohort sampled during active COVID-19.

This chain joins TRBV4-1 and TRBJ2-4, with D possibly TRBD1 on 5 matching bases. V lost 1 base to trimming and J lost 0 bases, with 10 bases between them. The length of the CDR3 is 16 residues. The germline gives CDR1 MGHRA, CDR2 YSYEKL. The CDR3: CASSQGQPLAKNIQYF. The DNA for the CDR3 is TGCGCCAGCAGCCAAGGACAGCCTCTAGCCAAAAACATTCAGTACTTC.

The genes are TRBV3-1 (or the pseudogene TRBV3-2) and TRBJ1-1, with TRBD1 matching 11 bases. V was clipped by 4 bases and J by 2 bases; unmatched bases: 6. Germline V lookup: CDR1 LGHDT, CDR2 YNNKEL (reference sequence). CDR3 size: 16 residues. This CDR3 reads CASSPRDRGVNTEAFF. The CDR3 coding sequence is TGTGCCAGCAGCCCCCGGGACAGGGGGGTTAACACTGAAGCTTTCTTT.

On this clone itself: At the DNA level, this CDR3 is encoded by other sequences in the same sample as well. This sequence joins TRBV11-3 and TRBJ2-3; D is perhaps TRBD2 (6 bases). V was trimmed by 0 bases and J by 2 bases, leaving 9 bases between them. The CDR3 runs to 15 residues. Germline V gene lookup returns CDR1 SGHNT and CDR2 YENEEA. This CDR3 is CASSLDGGSTDTQYF. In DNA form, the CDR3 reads TGTGCCAGCAGCTTAGATGGGGGGTCCACAGATACGCAGTATTTT.

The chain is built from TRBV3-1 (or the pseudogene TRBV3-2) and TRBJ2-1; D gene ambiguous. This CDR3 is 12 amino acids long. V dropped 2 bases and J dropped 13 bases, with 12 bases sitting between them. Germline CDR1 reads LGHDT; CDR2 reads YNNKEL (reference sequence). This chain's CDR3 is CASSQSTRYQFF. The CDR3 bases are TGTGCCAGCAGCCAATCGACACGCTATCAGTTCTTC.

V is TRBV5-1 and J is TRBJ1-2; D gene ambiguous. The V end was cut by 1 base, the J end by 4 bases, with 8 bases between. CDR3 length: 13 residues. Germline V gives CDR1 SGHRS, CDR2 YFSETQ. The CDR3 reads CASSLRQFYGYTF. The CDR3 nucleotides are TGCGCCAGCAGCTTGCGCCAGTTCTATGGCTACACCTTC.

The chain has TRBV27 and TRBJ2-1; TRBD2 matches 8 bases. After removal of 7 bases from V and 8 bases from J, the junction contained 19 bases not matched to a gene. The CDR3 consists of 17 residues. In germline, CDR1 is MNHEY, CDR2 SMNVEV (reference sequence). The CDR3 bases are TGTGCCAGCACCCTTCGGACGGGGGGGACGGTACCCGATGAGCAGTTCTTC. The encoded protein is CASTLRTGGTVPDEQFF.

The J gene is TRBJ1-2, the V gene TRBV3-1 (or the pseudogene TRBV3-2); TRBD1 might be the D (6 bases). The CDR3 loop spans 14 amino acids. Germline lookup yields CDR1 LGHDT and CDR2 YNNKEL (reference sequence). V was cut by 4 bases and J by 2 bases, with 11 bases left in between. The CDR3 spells CASSLRGSNYGYTF. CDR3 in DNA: TGTGCCAGCAGCCTGAGGGGGTCAAACTATGGCTACACCTTC.

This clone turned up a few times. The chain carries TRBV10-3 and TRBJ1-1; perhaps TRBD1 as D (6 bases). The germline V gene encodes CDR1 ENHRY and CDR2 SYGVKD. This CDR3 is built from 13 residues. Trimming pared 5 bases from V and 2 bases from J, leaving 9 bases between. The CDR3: CAISQGSNTEAFF. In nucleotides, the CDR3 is TGTGCCATCAGTCAGGGGTCCAACACTGAAGCTTTCTTT.

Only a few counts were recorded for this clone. CDR3 DNA: TGCAGCTTAAGATCTTGGACAACGAACACTGAAGCTTTCTTT. Its translation is CSLRSWTTNTEAFF. J is TRBJ1-1 and V is TRBV29-1, with D perhaps TRBD1 (5 bases). Germline lookup yields CDR1 SQVTM and CDR2 ANQGSEA. This CDR3 has 14 amino acids. Trimming took 8 bases from V and 1 from J, leaving 17 bases between them.

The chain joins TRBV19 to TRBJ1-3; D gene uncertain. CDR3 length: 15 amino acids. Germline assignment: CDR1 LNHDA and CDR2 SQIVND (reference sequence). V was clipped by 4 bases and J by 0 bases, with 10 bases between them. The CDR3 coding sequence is TGTGCCAGTAGTAGGGCCATGGTCTCTGGAAACACCATATATTTT. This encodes CASSRAMVSGNTIYF. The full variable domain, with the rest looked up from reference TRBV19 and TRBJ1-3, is DGGITQSPKYLFRKEGQNVTLSCEQNLNHDAMYWYRQDPGQGLRLIYYSQIVNDFQKGDIAEGYSVSREKKESFPLTVTSAQKNPTAFYLCASSRAMVSGNTIYFGEGSWLTVV.

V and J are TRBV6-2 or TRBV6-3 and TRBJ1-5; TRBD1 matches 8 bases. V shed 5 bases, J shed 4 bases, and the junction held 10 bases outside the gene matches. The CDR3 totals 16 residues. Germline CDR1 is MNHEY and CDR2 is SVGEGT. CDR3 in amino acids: CASSRRGTGSNQPQHF. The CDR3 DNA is TGTGCCAGCAGTCGACGCGGGACAGGTAGTAATCAGCCCCAGCATTTT.

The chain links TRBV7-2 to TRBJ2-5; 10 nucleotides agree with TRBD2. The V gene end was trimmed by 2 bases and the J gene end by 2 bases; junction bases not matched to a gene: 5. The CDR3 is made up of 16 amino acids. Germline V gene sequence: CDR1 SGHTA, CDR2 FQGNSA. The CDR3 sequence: CASSLRAGGLQETQYF. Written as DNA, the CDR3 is TGTGCCAGCAGCTTAAGAGCGGGAGGGCTGCAAGAGACCCAGTACTTC.

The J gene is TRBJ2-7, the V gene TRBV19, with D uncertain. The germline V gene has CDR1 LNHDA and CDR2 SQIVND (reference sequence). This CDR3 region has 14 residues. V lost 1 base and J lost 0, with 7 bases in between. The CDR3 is CASSIGASSYEQYF. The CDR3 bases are TGTGCCAGTAGTATAGGGGCGTCCTCCTACGAGCAGTACTTC.

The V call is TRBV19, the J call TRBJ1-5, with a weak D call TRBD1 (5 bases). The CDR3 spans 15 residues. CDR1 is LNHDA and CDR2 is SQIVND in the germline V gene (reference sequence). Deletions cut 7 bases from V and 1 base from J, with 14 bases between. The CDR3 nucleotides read TGTGCCAGTATGGGGCATCAGGTAAGCAATCAGCCCCAGCATTTT. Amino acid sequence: CASMGHQVSNQPQHF. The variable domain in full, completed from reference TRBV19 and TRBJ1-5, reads DGGITQSPKYLFRKEGQNVTLSCEQNLNHDAMYWYRQDPGQGLRLIYYSQIVNDFQKGDIAEGYSVSREKKESFPLTVTSAQKNPTAFYLCASMGHQVSNQPQHFGDGTRLSIL.

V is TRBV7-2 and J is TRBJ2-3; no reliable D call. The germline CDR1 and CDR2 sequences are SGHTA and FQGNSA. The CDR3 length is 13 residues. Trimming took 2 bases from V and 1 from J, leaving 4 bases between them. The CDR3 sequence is CASSLSGTDTQYF. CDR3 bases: TGTGCCAGCAGCTTATCGGGCACAGATACGCAGTATTTT.

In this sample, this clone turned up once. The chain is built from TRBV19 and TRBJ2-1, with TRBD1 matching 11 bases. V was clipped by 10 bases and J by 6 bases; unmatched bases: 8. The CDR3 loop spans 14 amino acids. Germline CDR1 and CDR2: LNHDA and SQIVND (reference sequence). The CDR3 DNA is TGTGCCATTACCCGGGACAGGGGGTTCAATGAGCAGTTCTTC. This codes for CAITRDRGFNEQFF.

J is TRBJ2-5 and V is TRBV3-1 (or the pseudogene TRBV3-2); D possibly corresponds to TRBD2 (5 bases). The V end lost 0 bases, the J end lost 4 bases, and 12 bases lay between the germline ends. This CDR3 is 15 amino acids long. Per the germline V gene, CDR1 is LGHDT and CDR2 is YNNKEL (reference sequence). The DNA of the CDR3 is TGTGCCAGCAGCCAAGATACGGCTAGCCTAGAGACCCAGTACTTC. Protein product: CASSQDTASLETQYF.

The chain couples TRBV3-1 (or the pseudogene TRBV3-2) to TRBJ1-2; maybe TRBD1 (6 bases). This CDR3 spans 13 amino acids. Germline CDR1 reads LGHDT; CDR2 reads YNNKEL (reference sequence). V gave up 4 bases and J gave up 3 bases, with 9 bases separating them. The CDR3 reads CASSPDRDYGYTF. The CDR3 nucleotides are TGTGCCAGCAGCCCGGACAGAGACTATGGCTACACCTTC.

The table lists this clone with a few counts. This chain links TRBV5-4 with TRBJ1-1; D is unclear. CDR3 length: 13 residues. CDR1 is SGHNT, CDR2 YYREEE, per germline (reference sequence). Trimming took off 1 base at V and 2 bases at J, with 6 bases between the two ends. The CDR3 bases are TGTGCCAGCAGCTTGAGAGCTAACACTGAAGCTTTCTTT. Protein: CASSLRANTEAFF.

CDR3 nucleotides: TGTGCCAGCAGCTTCGGGGGGATCGGCTATGGCTACACCTTC. Residues: CASSFGGIGYGYTF. This rearrangement joins TRBV7-9 to TRBJ1-2; possible D gene TRBD1, 5 bases. The CDR3 loop spans 14 amino acids. From germline, CDR1 is SEHNR and CDR2 FQNEAQ (reference sequence). Trimming removed 3 bases from V and 4 bases from J, with 12 bases in between.